The text below deals with one T cell receptor beta chain. There is no known antigen for this receptor. One base away there is no much larger clone; base qualities are not given. This sample is part of a study of blood T cell repertoires in COVID-19 (dated by TCRdb to between 2020 and 2021). At the level of the whole study: Samples covering the acute and convalescent phases of COVID-19 were provided by collaborators in the United States, Italy and Spain. Nearly every sample came with metadata listing a de-identified subject ID, COVID-19 status, age in years and sex. Samples were obtained from the ongoing ImmuneRACE study (first 160 participants) and from some 1,200 subjects provided by 6 global collaborators. Subjects who had been exposed to COVID-19, were actively infected with it, or had recovered from it provided the deeply sampled blood TCRbeta repertoires that made up the dataset. The prospective study material was composed of cDNA or gDNA derived from T cells, B-cell-depleted T cells, or PBMCs. A freely available public database, intended as a resource for researchers studying the immune response to SARS-CoV-2, is where the repertoires were released. Where HLA class I and class II types were available, the types were taken from metadata supplied by the sample provider, not from assay-based typing. Summary of the overall study and its limitations: The quantity of clinical and demographic metadata differed by source and by participant and was supplied without curation.

A second Seattle source provided samples from volunteer blood donors who had recovered from COVID-19. The collaborating institutions used their own protocols to collect whole blood in K2EDTA tubes. For TCRbeta analysis, collaborator samples were shipped as frozen whole blood, as isolated PBMCs, or as DNA extracted from either sample type. The CDR3 contains 13 residues, cysteine and phenylalanine counted. Just the 39-base CDR3 DNA is kept, in frame starting at base 1. The CDR1 and CDR2 encoded by the germline V gene (reference sequence) are SEHNR and FQNEAQ. Trimming removed 2 bases from V and 5 bases from J, leaving 9 bases between the germline ends. TCRbeta CDR3 regions were amplified from genomic DNA using the immunoSEQ Assay, a bias-controlled multiplex PCR. On the study's bioinformatics: The number of nucleated cells in each sample was estimated by amplification of reference gene primers within the assay. Sequence reads were collapsed and filtered to measure the absolute abundance of every unique TCRbeta CDR3 rearrangement. For each sample, productive Simpson clonality was calculated as the square root of Simpson's diversity index across productive rearrangements. What TCRdb holds here is the immuneACCESS table cut down to in-frame rearrangements. Part of the clones is not present; checked against another copy, under half of the missing clones reflect an unresolved V gene, and the others are unexplained. V, J and clone size were drawn from that table, and D and trimming were deduced from the DNA. The sample records some 220,000 clones, about 85% of which are singletons. The ten largest clones add up to over 9.5% of the sample.

The sample was peripheral blood. The chain links TRBV7-9 with TRBJ1-1; the D gene is not confidently resolved. This clonotype was obtained from a woman younger than 30 who had recovered from COVID-19. The CDR3 here reads CASSLKTGTEAFF. The DNA reads as follows: TGTGCCAGCAGCTTAAAAACGGGAACTGAAGCTTTCTTT.